The present T cell receptor beta chain was sequenced within a study of T cells after posttransplantation cyclophosphamide. Study results and caveats: TRB overlap between skin or GI tissue T cells and blood was limited. Donor CD8+ memory clones often dominated recipient blood repertoires at later times. TRB clonality was highly associated with recipient CMV seropositivity and reactivation.

Germline V gene lookup returns CDR1 SGHTA and CDR2 FQGNSA. V gave up 3 bases and J gave up 5 bases, with 15 bases separating them. This CDR3 has 15 amino acids. Control samples came 1 year after myeloablative marrow transplants with methotrexate plus calcineurin inhibitor. The data were produced by immunoSEQ multiplex PCR, yet TCRdb's version contains in-frame clones alone and is incomplete. This sample carries about 9,800 clones, 89% of them seen once, and the ten largest clones take 4.2%. Turning to this clone: Its specificity is unknown.

This chain uses TRBV7-2 with TRBJ2-3, with D perhaps matching TRBD2 (5 bases). The sample consisted of PBMCs, taken around 450 days after allogeneic stem cell transplant with calcineurin inhibitor and methotrexate. The source is a male patient aged 50 or older who received an allogeneic stem cell transplant from an unrelated donor, was CMV-positive, and had chronic GVHD only. A share of the T cells may be of graft donor origin. The CDR3 region has the DNA TGTGCCAGCAGCTTCGAAGCGGCCCTAGGAGATACGCAGTATTTT. It codes for CASSFEAALGDTQYF. Supplemented by reference TRBV7-2 and TRBJ2-3, the full variable domain reads GAGVSQSPSNKVTEKGKDVELRCDPISGHTALYWYRQSLGQGLEFLIYFQGNSAPDKSGLPSDRFSAERTGGSVSTLTIQRTQQEDSAVYLCASSFEAALGDTQYFGPGTRLTVL.